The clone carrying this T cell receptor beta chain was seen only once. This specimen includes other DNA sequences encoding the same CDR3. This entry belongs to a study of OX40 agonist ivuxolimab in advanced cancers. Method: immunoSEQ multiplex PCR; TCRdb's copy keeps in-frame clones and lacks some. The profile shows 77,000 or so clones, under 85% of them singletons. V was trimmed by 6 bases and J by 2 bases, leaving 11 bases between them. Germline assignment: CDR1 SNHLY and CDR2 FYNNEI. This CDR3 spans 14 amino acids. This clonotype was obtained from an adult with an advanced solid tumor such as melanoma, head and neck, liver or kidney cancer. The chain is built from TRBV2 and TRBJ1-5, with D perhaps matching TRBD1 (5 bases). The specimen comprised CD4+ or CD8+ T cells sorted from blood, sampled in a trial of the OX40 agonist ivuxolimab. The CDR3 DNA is TGTGCCAGCAGGGGCGACAGCGGCAATCAGCCCCAGCATTTT. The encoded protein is CASRGDSGNQPQHF.